This TCR beta chain was sequenced during a study of technical replicates of blood from a few donors. CDR1 and CDR2 (germline): LNHDA, SQIVND (reference sequence). The CDR3 is 16 residues long. Trimming took 6 bases from V and 6 from J; bases not matched to a gene: 10. Generated by immunoSEQ multiplex PCR, the TCRdb table keeps only in-frame clones and is missing some. The data contain 65,000 to 80,000 clones, approximately 93% of them singletons. Sequenced: T cells isolated from PBMCs. The source is a human donor in good health. The rearrangement joins TRBV19 to TRBJ2-7; 14 bases match TRBD2. CDR3 in DNA: TGTGCCAGTAGGGACCTGACTAGCGGGAGGGTCGGCGAGCAGTACTTC. It encodes CASRDLTSGRVGEQYF.